This T cell receptor (beta chain) came from a study of T-cell reconstitution after alpha-beta-depleted transplantation in children. The TCRbeta library was prepared with unique molecular identifiers. TCRdb re-called the PCR reads through MiXCR, storing one row per CDR3 protein. Of some 350,000 distinct CDR3 sequences detected, under 13% appear once; the ten largest clones hold more than 2%. Only a few counts were recorded for this clonotype. This CDR3 has 14 amino acids. Germline V gene sequence: CDR1 MNHEY, CDR2 SMNVEV (reference sequence). Trimming left V 5 bases short and J 4 bases short, with 14 bases between.

V gene TRBV27 combines with J gene TRBJ1-2; a possible D gene is TRBD1 (6 bases). The input for sequencing was PBMCs from the stem cell graft donor, taken from the stem cell graft. The TCR comes from a human donor who donated a stem cell graft to a child with acute lymphoblastic leukemia. The DNA of the CDR3 is TGTGCCAGCAGTCCCCAGGGGAGGGGCTATGGCTACACCTTC. Amino acid sequence: CASSPQGRGYGYTF.